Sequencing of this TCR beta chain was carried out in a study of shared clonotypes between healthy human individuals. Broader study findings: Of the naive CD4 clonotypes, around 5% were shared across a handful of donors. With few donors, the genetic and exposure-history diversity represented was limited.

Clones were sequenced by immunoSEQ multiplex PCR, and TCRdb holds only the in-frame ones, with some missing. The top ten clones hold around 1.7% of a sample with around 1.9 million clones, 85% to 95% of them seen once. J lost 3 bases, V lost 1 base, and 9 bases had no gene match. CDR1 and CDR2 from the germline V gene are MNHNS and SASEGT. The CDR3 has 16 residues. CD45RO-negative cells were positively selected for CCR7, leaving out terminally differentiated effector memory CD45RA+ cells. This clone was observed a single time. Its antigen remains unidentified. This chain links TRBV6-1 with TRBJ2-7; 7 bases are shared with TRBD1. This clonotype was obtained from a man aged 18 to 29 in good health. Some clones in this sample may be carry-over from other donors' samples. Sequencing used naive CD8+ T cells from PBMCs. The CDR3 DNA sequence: TGTGCCAGCAGTGAAGTCTCCGGGACAGCCATCTACGAGCAGTACTTC. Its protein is CASSEVSGTAIYEQYF.